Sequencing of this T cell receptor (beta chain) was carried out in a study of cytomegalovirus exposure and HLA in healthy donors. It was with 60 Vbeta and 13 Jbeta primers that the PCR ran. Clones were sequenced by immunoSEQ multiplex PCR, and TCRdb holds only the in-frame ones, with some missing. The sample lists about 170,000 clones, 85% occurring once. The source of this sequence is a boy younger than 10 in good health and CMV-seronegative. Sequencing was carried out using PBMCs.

Here the CDR3 reads CASTYRRRVANEKLFF. In DNA, the CDR3 is TGTGCCAGCACCTACCGGAGGCGTGTAGCTAATGAAAAACTGTTTTTT. J is TRBJ1-4 and V is TRBV5-6; D is unclear. Germline values: CDR1 SGHDT, CDR2 YYEEEE. Trimming left V 6 bases short and J 3 bases short, with 18 bases between. The CDR3 extends over 16 amino acids. Together with reference TRBV5-6 and TRBJ1-4, the CDR3 gives the full variable domain: DAGVTQSPTHLIKTRGQQVTLRCSPKSGHDTVSWYQQALGQGPQFIFQYYEEEERQRGNFPDRFSGHQFPNYSSELNVNALLLGDSALYLCASTYRRRVANEKLFFGSGTQLSVL.